The 24 T cell receptor beta chains below come from one sample, sequenced in a study of blood T cell repertoires in COVID-19. Here immunoSEQ multiplex PCR was the method, and the copy in TCRdb shows in-frame clones only, minus some. The sample shows 300,000 to 500,000 clones, approximately 88% of them seen only once. Sequenced sample: PBMCs or T cells enriched from blood (not recorded which). The receptors were sampled from a woman aged 40-49 years with acute COVID-19.

This clone showed up just once. V gene TRBV7-8 combines with J gene TRBJ2-5, with a possible D match to TRBD2 (5 bases). The V gene's germline CDR1 is SGHVS and CDR2 FQNEAQ. The CDR3 contains 15 residues. V gave up 1 base and J gave up 2 bases, with 11 bases separating them. The CDR3 region is CASSLVTSGQETQYF. The CDR3 nucleotides read TGTGCCAGCAGCTTAGTCACGAGCGGTCAAGAGACCCAGTACTTC.

The chain uses TRBV5-1 and TRBJ2-2; D not certain. V dropped 4 bases and J dropped 0 bases, with 10 bases sitting between them. Germline values: CDR1 SGHRS, CDR2 YFSETQ. This CDR3 region has 15 residues. The CDR3: CASSELKSNTGELFF. The CDR3 DNA is TGCGCCAGCAGCGAACTTAAATCGAACACCGGGGAGCTGTTTTTT.

The CDR3 bases are TGTGCCAGCAGGCGGAATACCGGGACAAGGCTCGAGCAGTACTTC. It specifies CASRRNTGTRLEQYF. This chain joins TRBV5-4 and TRBJ2-7, with D perhaps matching TRBD1 (6 bases). Germline CDR1 reads SGHNT; CDR2 reads YYREEE (reference sequence). This CDR3 has 15 residues. V lost 5 bases and J 6 bases, leaving 21 bases between the germline ends.

The chain joins TRBV14 to TRBJ2-7; 8 bases map to TRBD1. With 4 bases clipped from V and 0 bases from J, the junction kept 14 bases outside the gene matches. CDR1 is SGHDN, CDR2 FVKESK, per germline. The CDR3 sequence is 18 residues long. CDR3 bases: TGTGCCAGCAGCCCATACGACAGGGGTCCCTACAGCTCCTACGAGCAGTACTTC. This codes for CASSPYDRGPYSSYEQYF.

The rearrangement links TRBV5-1 to TRBJ1-2, with 9 nucleotides matching TRBD1. V shed 4 bases and J 8 bases; nucleotides not matched to a gene: 9. The CDR3 is made up of 14 amino acids. Germline lookup yields CDR1 SGHRS and CDR2 YFSETQ. CDR3 region: CASSPIPGTGGYTF. DNA for the CDR3: TGCGCCAGCAGCCCTATACCCGGGACAGGGGGCTACACCTTC.

The chain joins TRBV7-6 to TRBJ1-2; perhaps TRBD1 as D (5 bases). Germline V gene sequence: CDR1 SGHVS, CDR2 FNYEAQ. The V end was cut by 5 bases, the J end by 4 bases, with 17 bases between. This CDR3 spans 15 amino acids. The CDR3 bases are TGTGCCAGCAGCCCCCTAAGGACACGAGGCTATGGCTACACCTTC. Protein: CASSPLRTRGYGYTF.

The chain recombines TRBV5-1 with TRBJ1-4; D remains unclear. The germline CDR1 and CDR2 sequences are SGHRS and YFSETQ. This CDR3 comprises 16 residues. With 2 bases removed from V and 7 bases from J, the gap between germline ends came to 18 bases. DNA of the CDR3: TGCGCCAGCAGCTTCGATGTTAAGGCAGGAGGTGAAAAACTGTTTTTT. This translates into CASSFDVKAGGEKLFF.

The CDR3 DNA is TGTGCCAGCAGTCGCTCCGGGACAGACCCCTACGAGCAGTACTTC. It specifies CASSRSGTDPYEQYF. V gene TRBV27 combines with J gene TRBJ2-7; TRBD1 matches at 7 bases. This CDR3 is 15 amino acids long. V lost 5 bases and J lost 2; bases outside the gene matches: 9. The germline V gene has CDR1 MNHEY and CDR2 SMNVEV (reference sequence).

The chain uses TRBV6-1 and TRBJ2-7; D is perhaps TRBD2 (5 bases). CDR1 and CDR2 (germline): MNHNS, SASEGT. Trimming removed 2 bases from V and 3 bases from J, with 23 bases in between. The CDR3 covers 18 residues. The CDR3 sequence is CASSELGPGILKLYEQYF. The CDR3 DNA is TGTGCCAGCAGTGAATTGGGTCCGGGAATCCTAAAACTCTACGAGCAGTACTTC.

This rearrangement joins TRBV5-6 to TRBJ2-4, with D possibly matching TRBD2 (6 bases). This CDR3 contains 14 residues. V lost 7 bases to trimming and J lost 5 bases, with 16 bases between them. CDR1 is SGHDT and CDR2 is YYEEEE in the germline V gene. DNA of the CDR3: TGTGCCAGCCGAATGGGTACTAGCCAAAACATTCAGTACTTC. Translated, it gives CASRMGTSQNIQYF.

This clone was seen just once. The rearrangement uses TRBV19 and TRBJ1-2; TRBD1 matches 9 bases. The CDR3 spans 15 residues. Trimming removed 7 bases from V and 4 bases from J; junction bases left unmatched: 10. Germline CDR1 and CDR2: LNHDA and SQIVND (reference sequence). CDR3 protein: CASKPGQGLIYGYTF. For the CDR3, the DNA is TGTGCCAGTAAACCGGGACAGGGACTCATCTATGGCTACACCTTC. The full variable domain, in which reference TRBV19 and TRBJ1-2 provide the parts outside the CDR3, is DGGITQSPKYLFRKEGQNVTLSCEQNLNHDAMYWYRQDPGQGLRLIYYSQIVNDFQKGDIAEGYSVSREKKESFPLTVTSAQKNPTAFYLCASKPGQGLIYGYTFGSGTRLTVV.

CDR3 region: CASSSRGGEKLFF. In DNA form, the CDR3 reads TGTGCCAGCAGTTCTAGGGGCGGCGAAAAACTGTTTTTT. The chain links TRBV6-5 to TRBJ1-4, with D possibly being TRBD1 (5 bases). The germline V gene encodes CDR1 MNHEY and CDR2 SVGAGI. This CDR3 comprises 13 residues. Between the trimmed V and J ends, which lost 4 bases and 8 bases, there was a span of 11 bases.

V gene TRBV6-5 combines with J gene TRBJ2-1, with a weak D call TRBD2 (6 bases). CDR1 and CDR2 from the germline V gene are MNHEY and SVGAGI. Trimming took 4 bases from V and 8 from J, leaving 18 bases between them. The CDR3 has 15 residues. The CDR3 sequence: CASSSPGLPAHEQFF. The CDR3 coding sequence is TGTGCCAGCAGTTCCCCGGGACTCCCAGCCCATGAGCAGTTCTTC.

The chain links TRBV6-5 to TRBJ1-4; D perhaps matches TRBD1 (5 bases). Germline V gene data show CDR1 as MNHEY and CDR2 as SVGAGI. Deletions cut 10 bases from V and 14 bases from J, with 20 bases between. This CDR3 is 12 amino acids long. CDR3 protein: CATLGGNDGLFF. For the CDR3, the DNA is TGTGCCACCCTTGGGGGGAATGATGGGCTGTTTTTT.

The chain combines TRBV4-1 with TRBJ2-2; D might be TRBD1 (6 bases). This CDR3 spans 18 amino acids. CDR1 is MGHRA, CDR2 YSYEKL, per germline. V was cut by 4 bases and J by 0 bases, with 18 bases left in between. Here the CDR3 DNA reads TGCGCCAGCAGCCGCAACGGACCCCAGGGGACGAACACCGGGGAGCTGTTTTTT. The encoded protein is CASSRNGPQGTNTGELFF.

The chain employs TRBV24-1 and TRBJ1-5; maybe TRBD1 (5 bases). Germline V gene sequence: CDR1 KGHDR, CDR2 SFDVKD. Trimming stripped 3 bases from V and 5 bases from J, with 16 bases between. This CDR3 has 16 amino acids. DNA of the CDR3: TGTGCCACCAGTGATGGAGGAAGGGGAGGGGATCAGCCCCAGCATTTT. Translating it yields CATSDGGRGGDQPQHF.

This clone was picked up one time. Here the CDR3 omits its conserved ending phenylalanine or tryptophan, so a read error is the likely source. Because the CDR3's place on the DNA is in doubt, the DNA is left out and the CDR3 is given as listed by TCRdb. This sequence joins TRBV7-9 and TRBJ1-2. CDR1 SEHNR and CDR2 FQNEAQ come from the germline V gene (reference sequence). The CDR3 totals 12 residues, both ends included. This CDR3 is CASSLGRGQVLL.

The chain has TRBV29-1 and TRBJ2-7; maybe TRBD1 (5 bases). Germline CDR1 is SQVTM and CDR2 is ANQGSEA. This CDR3 has 15 residues. The germline V and J ends were trimmed by 5 bases and 4 bases, with 21 bases remaining between them. In DNA form, the CDR3 reads TGCAGCGTTCAAACAGGTTCTGCGACAAGGTACGAGCAGTACTTC. This translates into CSVQTGSATRYEQYF.

This chain connects TRBV7-4 to TRBJ1-5, with 9 positions matching TRBD1. Germline trimming cut 4 bases from V and 7 bases from J; bases unmatched to any gene: 8. In germline, CDR1 is SGHVT, CDR2 SQSDAQ. The CDR3 totals 15 residues. The CDR3 bases are TGTGCCAGCAGCTCTTTACAGGGGGCTAGGCAGCCCCAGCATTTT. This encodes CASSSLQGARQPQHF.

CDR3 coding DNA: TGTGCCAGTTCTACGACAGTAAATTATGGCTACACCTTC. This encodes CASSTTVNYGYTF. The chain combines TRBV6-5 with TRBJ1-2, with D possibly being TRBD1 (5 bases). V lost 9 bases, J lost 5 bases, and 16 bases lay in between. The germline gives CDR1 MNHEY, CDR2 SVGAGI. The CDR3 is 13 residues long.

This chain joins TRBV27 and TRBJ1-4; D is possibly TRBD1 (5 bases). The CDR3 has 14 residues. In germline, CDR1 is MNHEY, CDR2 SMNVEV (reference sequence). The V gene lost 5 bases and the J gene lost 13 bases, with 20 bases spanning the gap. Here the CDR3 reads CASSVVGHRGSLFF. CDR3 DNA sequence: TGTGCCAGCAGTGTAGTCGGGCACCGGGGGTCACTGTTTTTT. Using reference TRBV27 and TRBJ1-4 for the parts outside the CDR3, the full variable domain is EAQVTQNPRYLITVTGKKLTVTCSQNMNHEYMSWYRQDPGLGLRQIYYSMNVEVTDKGDVPEGYKVSRKEKRNFPLILESPSPNQTSLYFCASSVVGHRGSLFFGSGTQLSVL.

For this clone: This sample includes further DNA sequences coding for the same CDR3. J is TRBJ1-2 and V is TRBV6-5; D gene uncertain. The V gene lost 0 bases and the J gene lost 5 bases, with 7 bases spanning the gap. This CDR3 is 13 amino acids long. Germline V CDR1 and CDR2: MNHEY, SVGAGI. The chain's CDR3 is CASSYSGGYGYTF. The CDR3 DNA follows: TGTGCCAGCAGTTACTCTGGAGGTTATGGCTACACCTTC.

This rearrangement joins TRBV6-5 to TRBJ2-7, with 7 bases aligning to TRBD1. With 5 bases clipped from V and 5 bases from J, the junction kept 6 bases outside the gene matches. This CDR3 comprises 13 residues. Germline assignment: CDR1 MNHEY and CDR2 SVGAGI. CDR3 sequence reads: CASSPTGSNEQYF. In DNA, the CDR3 is TGTGCCAGCAGTCCGACAGGGTCTAACGAGCAGTACTTC.

The CDR3 DNA reads as TGTGCCAGCAGCCAGAGTAGGGGGTCCACAGATACGCAGTATTTT. It yields the protein CASSQSRGSTDTQYF. The rearrangement uses TRBV14 and TRBJ2-3; maybe TRBD1 (6 bases). Between the trimmed V and J ends, which lost 3 bases and 2 bases, there was a span of 12 bases. The CDR3 runs 15 residues. From germline, CDR1 is SGHDN and CDR2 FVKESK.